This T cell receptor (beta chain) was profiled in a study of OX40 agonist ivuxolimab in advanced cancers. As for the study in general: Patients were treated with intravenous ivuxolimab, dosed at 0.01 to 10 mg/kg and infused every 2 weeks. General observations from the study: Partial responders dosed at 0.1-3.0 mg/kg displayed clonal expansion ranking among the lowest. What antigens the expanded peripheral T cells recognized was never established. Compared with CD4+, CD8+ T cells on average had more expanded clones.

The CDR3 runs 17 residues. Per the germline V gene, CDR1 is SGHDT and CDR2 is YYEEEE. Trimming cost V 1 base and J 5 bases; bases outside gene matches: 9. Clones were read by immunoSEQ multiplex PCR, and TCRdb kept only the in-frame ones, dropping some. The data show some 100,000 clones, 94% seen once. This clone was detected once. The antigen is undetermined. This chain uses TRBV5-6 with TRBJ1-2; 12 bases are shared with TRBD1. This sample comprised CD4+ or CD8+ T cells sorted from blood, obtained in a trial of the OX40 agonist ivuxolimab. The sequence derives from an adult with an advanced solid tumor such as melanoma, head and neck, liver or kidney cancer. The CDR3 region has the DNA TGTGCCAGCAGCTTGCTCAGGGACAGGGGGCCCTCTTATGGCTACACCTTC. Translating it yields CASSLLRDRGPSYGYTF.